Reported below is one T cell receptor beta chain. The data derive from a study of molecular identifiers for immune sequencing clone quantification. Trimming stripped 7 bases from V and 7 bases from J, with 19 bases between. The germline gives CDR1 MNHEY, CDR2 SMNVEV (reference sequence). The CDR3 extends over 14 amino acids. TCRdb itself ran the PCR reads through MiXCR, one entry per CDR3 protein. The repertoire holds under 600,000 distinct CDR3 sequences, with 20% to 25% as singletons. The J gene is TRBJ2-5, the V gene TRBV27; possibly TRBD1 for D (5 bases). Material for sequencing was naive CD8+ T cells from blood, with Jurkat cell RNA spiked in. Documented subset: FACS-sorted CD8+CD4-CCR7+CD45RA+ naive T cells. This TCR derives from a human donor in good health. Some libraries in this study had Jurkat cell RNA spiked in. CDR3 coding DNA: TGTGCCAGCAAAGGCTCAGGGTTTTCGGGGACCCAGTACTTC. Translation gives CASKGSGFSGTQYF.